The sequence of this TCR beta chain was determined in a study of blood T cells in healthy people across ages. Whole-study findings and limits: Reliance upon unsorted PBMCs precluded definitive naive versus antigen-experienced comparison.

Looked up from germline, CDR1 is LGHNA and CDR2 is YSLEER. There are 17 residues in the CDR3. V trimming: 0 bases; J trimming: 5 bases; junction bases outside the gene matches: 11. The second PCR ran roughly 6 to 11 cycles with a sample-barcoded 5' primer and J-beta primers. In TCRdb, the 5' RACE reads were re-called with MiXCR into one record per CDR3 protein. The sample has fewer than 1 million distinct CDR3 sequences, approximately 44% seen once. With regard to this clonotype: What it binds is not known.

The draw of peripheral blood yielded ten milliliters from each donor. The clonotype originates from a man aged 55 to 70 in good health. The V call is TRBV4-3, the J call TRBJ1-1; TRBD1 matches 8 bases. The sequenced sample consisted of blood. The CDR3 region is CASSQDTPGQGGTEAFF. For the CDR3, the DNA is TGCGCCAGCAGCCAAGATACCCCCGGACAGGGAGGGACTGAAGCTTTCTTT.